A selection of T cell receptor beta chains follows, all from one sample in a study of brain T cells in children with intractable seizures. Some clones are missing from TCRdb's copy, which holds only in-frame ones; the method was immunoSEQ multiplex PCR. Among thousands of clones listed, around 70% were seen once. The sample in question was resected brain tissue, obtained at surgery. These receptors were collected from a boy less than two years old with tuberous sclerosis and intractable seizures. Each CDR3 is given with its conserved first and last residue. Fields, in order: V gene, J gene, CDR3 protein.

>TRBV19|TRBJ1-3
CASSPSGNTIYF
>TRBV24-1|TRBJ2-3
CATSDYRGRTDTQYF
>TRBV7-2|TRBJ2-5
CASSLGPRETQYF
>TRBV6-6|TRBJ2-3
CAFLGFSTDTQYF
>TRBV6-6|TRBJ1-3
CASSSGAHDRNTIYF
>TRBV10-1|TRBJ1-2
CASMMSGAPKGYTF
>TRBV19|TRBJ1-1
CASSIIGTEAFF
>TRBV25-1|TRBJ2-2
CASSDVGVITGELFF
>TRBV7-3|TRBJ2-7
CASSPYEQYF
>TRBV12-3/TRBV12-4|TRBJ2-3
CASTNMHTQYF
>TRBV6-6|TRBJ1-2
CASSPGTFSITIYGYTF
>TRBV7-2|TRBJ2-2
CASSFARELTGELFF
>TRBV2|TRBJ2-3
CASSLPNTQYF
>TRBV7-6|TRBJ2-7
CASSFGGGEGEQYF
>TRBV6-6|TRBJ2-7
CAIRIGRSSYEQYF
>TRBV15|TRBJ1-2
CATSRDLNGYTF
>TRBV4-1|TRBJ2-3
CASSHHSSGASDTQYF
>TRBV7-9|TRBJ2-2
CASSLYDERGYTGELFF
>TRBV7-3|TRBJ2-5
CASSLIPRETQYF
>TRBV2|TRBJ1-5
CASSATSSNQPQHF
>TRBV28|TRBJ1-6
CASSLFRANSPLHF
>TRBV6-1|TRBJ2-7
CASSELAGASYEQYF
>TRBV3-1/TRBV3-2|TRBJ2-7
CASSQGPYEQYF
>TRBV24-1|TRBJ1-1
CATSDPSGPEGAFF
>TRBV13|TRBJ2-1
CASSLGTISYNEQFF
>TRBV7-8|TRBJ2-1
CASSYSPPYRVSYNEQFF
>TRBV3-1/TRBV3-2|TRBJ2-7
CASQGGLKQQYF
>TRBV27|TRBJ1-1
CASSRGGVNTEAFF
>TRBV7-9|TRBJ1-2
CASSSRGTANYGYTF
>TRBV11-3|TRBJ2-7
CASSLESGSYEQYF
>TRBV7-9|TRBJ1-6
CASSLKDSAYSPLHF
>TRBV6-6|TRBJ2-7
CASNGWDEQYF
>TRBV3-1/TRBV3-2|TRBJ1-2
CASSQTVGRHYGYTF
>TRBV6-5|TRBJ1-5
CASNWQPQHF
>TRBV29-1|TRBJ2-7
CSVEAPGQGRAYEQYF
>TRBV6-6|TRBJ1-2
CAFRTVDGYTF
>TRBV7-9|TRBJ1-1
CASSWHPGLMNTEAFF
>TRBV6-6|TRBJ1-2
CAIRTPYGYTF
>TRBV4-1|TRBJ2-1
CASSQGYYNEQFF
>TRBV3-1/TRBV3-2|TRBJ1-2
CASSQGGNYGYTF
>TRBV4-2|TRBJ2-3
CASSPGLAGATDTQYF
>TRBV7-2|TRBJ2-7
CASSLVSEGHEQYF
>TRBV18|TRBJ2-2
CASSPPGRGSNTGELFF
>TRBV5-6|TRBJ2-2
CASRYNRAPGELFF
>TRBV2|TRBJ2-1
CASSEDSGGVYNEQFF
>TRBV5-6|TRBJ2-5
CASRSGMETQYF
>TRBV5-1|TRBJ2-1
CASRPGLSYNEQFF
>TRBV7-2|TRBJ2-3
CASSLSPWGTDTQYF
>TRBV19|TRBJ1-1
CASIDIFRQGTTEAFF
>TRBV5-1|TRBJ2-7
CASSQGGSYEQYF
>TRBV2|TRBJ2-1
CASEMGNEQFF
>TRBV6-6|TRBJ1-2
CASRTVDGYTF
>TRBV27|TRBJ2-7
CASSGQGAHEQYF
>TRBV29-1|TRBJ2-3
CSADQTSTDTQYF
>TRBV9|TRBJ2-3
CASSVDLILREGPDTQYF
>TRBV6-5|TRBJ1-1
CASSDPGHLNTEAFF
>TRBV6-5|TRBJ1-5
CASSYSRVGNQPQHF
>TRBV19|TRBJ1-3
CASSIAHGTSSGNTIYF
>TRBV28|TRBJ2-7
CASSLYGGLEQYF
>TRBV6-1|TRBJ1-2
CASSERIYGYTF